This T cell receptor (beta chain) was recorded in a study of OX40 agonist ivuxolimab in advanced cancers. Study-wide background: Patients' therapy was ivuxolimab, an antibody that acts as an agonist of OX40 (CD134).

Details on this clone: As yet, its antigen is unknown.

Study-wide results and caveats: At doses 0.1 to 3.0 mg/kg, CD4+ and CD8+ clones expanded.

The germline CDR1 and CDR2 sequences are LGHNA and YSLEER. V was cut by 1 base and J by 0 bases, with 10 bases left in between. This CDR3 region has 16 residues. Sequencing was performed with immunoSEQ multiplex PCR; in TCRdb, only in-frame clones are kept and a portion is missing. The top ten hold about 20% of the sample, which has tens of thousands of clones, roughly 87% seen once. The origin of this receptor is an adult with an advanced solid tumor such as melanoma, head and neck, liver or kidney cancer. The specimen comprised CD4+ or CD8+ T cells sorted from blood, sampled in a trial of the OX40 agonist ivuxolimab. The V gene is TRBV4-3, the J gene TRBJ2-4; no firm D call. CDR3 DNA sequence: TGCGCCAGCAGCCAAGGCTTCACGCTAGCCAAAAACATTCAGTACTTC. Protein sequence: CASSQGFTLAKNIQYF.